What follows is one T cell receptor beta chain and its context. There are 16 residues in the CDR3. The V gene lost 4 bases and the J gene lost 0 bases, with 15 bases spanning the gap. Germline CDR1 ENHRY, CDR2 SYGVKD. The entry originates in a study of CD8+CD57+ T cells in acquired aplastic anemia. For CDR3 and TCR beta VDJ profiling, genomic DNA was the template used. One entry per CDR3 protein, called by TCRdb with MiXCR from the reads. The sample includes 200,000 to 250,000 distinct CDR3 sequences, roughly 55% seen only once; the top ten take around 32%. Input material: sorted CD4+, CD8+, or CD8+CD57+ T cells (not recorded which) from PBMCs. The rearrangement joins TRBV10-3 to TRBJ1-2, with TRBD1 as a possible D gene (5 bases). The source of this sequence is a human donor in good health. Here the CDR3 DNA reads TGTGCCATCAGTGGGGGACGGGGGACTCCTAACTATGGCTACACCTTC. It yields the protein CAISGGRGTPNYGYTF.